Shown below are 8 T cell receptor beta chains from a single sample sequenced in a study of T cells expressing NK-cell markers. TCRdb re-called the 5' RACE reads and catalogs CDR3 proteins one per entry, DNA excluded. The table gives approximately 460,000 distinct CDR3 sequences; the top ten clones make up less than 7.5% of it. Input material: blood T cells: a sorted CD56 or NKG2C T cell subset, CD4+ or CD8+ T cells, or bulk PBMC T cells (not recorded which). These receptors were obtained from a woman aged 18 to 75 in good health.

The rearrangement links TRBV30 to TRBJ1-1. CDR3 size: 13 residues. Germline V gene lookup returns CDR1 GTSNPN and CDR2 SVGIG (reference sequence). The CDR3 sequence: CAWSAYMNTEAFF.

The rearrangement joins TRBV6-2 or TRBV6-3 to TRBJ1-1. This CDR3 is built from 12 residues. Germline V gene sequence: CDR1 MNHEY, CDR2 SVGEGT. CDR3 sequence: CASSRGPYEAFF.

This chain joins TRBV5-1 and TRBJ1-1; TCRdb names TRBD1, which stays unverified in the absence of DNA. Germline V gives CDR1 SGHRS, CDR2 YFSETQ. The CDR3 sequence is 14 residues long. The CDR3: CASSLGGRDTEAFF.

The chain couples TRBV7-3 to TRBJ2-2; TCRdb returns TRBD2, unconfirmable since there is no DNA. The CDR3 is 15 residues long. From germline, CDR1 is SGHTA and CDR2 FQGTGA. The CDR3 loop reads CASSLLAGAVGELFF.

The rearrangement joins TRBV20-1 to TRBJ2-7. This CDR3 is built from 15 residues. CDR1 is DFQATT, CDR2 SNEGSKA, per germline (reference sequence). This CDR3 reads CSARDYTVSPYEQYF.

The chain joins TRBV7-6 to TRBJ2-7. CDR3 length equals 15 residues. In germline, CDR1 is SGHVS, CDR2 FNYEAQ. The chain's CDR3 is CASSPESAVSYEQYF.

The chain links TRBV3-1 to TRBJ2-2; the D call of TRBD1 rests on TCRdb alone, since no DNA is present to check it. CDR1 LGHDT and CDR2 YNNKEL come from the germline V gene (reference sequence). The CDR3 has 15 residues. CDR3 amino acids: CASEVTAQDTGELFF.

This chain uses TRBV29-1 with TRBJ2-1; TCRdb names TRBD1, which stays unverified in the absence of DNA. This CDR3 comprises 21 residues. Germline-derived CDR1 and CDR2 are SQVTM and ANQGSEA. The CDR3 is CSVEEVAVRSGQGSFRNEQFF.